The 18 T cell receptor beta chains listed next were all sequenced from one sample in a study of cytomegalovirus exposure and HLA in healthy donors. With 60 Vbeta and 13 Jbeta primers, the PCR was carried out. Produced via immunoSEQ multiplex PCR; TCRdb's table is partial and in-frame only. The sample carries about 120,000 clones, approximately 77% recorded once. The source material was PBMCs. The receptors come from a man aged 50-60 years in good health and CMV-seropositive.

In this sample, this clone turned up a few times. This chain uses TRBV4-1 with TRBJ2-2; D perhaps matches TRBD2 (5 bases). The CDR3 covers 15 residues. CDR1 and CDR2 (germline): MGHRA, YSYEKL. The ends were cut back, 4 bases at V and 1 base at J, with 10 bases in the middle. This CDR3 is CASSPRAVNTGELFF. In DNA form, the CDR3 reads TGCGCCAGCAGCCCCAGAGCGGTGAACACCGGGGAGCTGTTTTTT.

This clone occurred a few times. The CDR3: CASSPPPEGEAFF. As DNA, the CDR3 is TGTGCCAGCTCACCCCCTCCCGAGGGAGAAGCTTTCTTT. The chain couples TRBV18 to TRBJ1-1; no firm D call. V was shortened by 3 bases and J by 8 bases, with 13 bases between the two germline ends. Germline CDR1 and CDR2: KGHSH and LQKENI. CDR3 length equals 13 residues. Supplemented by reference TRBV18 and TRBJ1-1, the full variable domain reads NAGVMQNPRHLVRRRGQEARLRCSPMKGHSHVYWYRQLPEEGLKFMVYLQKENIIDESGMPKERFSAEFPKEGPSILRIQQVVRGDSAAYFCASSPPPEGEAFFGQGTRLTVV.

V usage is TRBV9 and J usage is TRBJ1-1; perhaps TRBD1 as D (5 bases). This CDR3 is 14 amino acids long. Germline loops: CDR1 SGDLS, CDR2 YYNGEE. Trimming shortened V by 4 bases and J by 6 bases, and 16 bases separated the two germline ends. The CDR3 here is CASSPKGAWAEAFF. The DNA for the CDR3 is TGTGCCAGCAGCCCCAAAGGGGCTTGGGCTGAAGCTTTCTTT.

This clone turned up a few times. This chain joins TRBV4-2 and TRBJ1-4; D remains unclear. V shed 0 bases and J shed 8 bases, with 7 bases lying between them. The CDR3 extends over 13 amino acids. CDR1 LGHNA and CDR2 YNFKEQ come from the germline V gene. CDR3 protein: CASSQEAKEKLFF. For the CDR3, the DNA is TGTGCCAGCAGCCAAGAAGCAAAAGAAAAACTGTTTTTT.

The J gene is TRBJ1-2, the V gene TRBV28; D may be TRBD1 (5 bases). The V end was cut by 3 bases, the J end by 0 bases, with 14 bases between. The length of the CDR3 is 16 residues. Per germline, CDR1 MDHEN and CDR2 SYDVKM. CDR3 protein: CASSLGGGRANYGYTF. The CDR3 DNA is TGTGCCAGCAGTTTGGGGGGTGGCAGAGCTAACTATGGCTACACCTTC.

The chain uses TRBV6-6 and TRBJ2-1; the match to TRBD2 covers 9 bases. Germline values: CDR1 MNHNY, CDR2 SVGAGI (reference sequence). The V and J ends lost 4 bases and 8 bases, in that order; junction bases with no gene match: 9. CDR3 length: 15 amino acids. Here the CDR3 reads CASSSPSGTVDEQFF. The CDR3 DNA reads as TGTGCCAGCAGTTCTCCTAGCGGGACGGTTGATGAGCAGTTCTTC.

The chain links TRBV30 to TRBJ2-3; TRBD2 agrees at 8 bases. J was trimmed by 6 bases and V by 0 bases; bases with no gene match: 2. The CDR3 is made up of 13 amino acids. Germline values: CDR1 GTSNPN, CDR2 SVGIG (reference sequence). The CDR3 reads CAWSVREGDTQYF. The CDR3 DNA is TGTGCCTGGAGTGTCCGGGAGGGGGATACGCAGTATTTT.

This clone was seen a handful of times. CDR3 region: CASSIPQGAVYGYTF. The DNA of the CDR3 is TGTGCCAGTAGTATACCCCAGGGGGCCGTCTATGGCTACACCTTC. This sequence joins TRBV19 and TRBJ1-2, with 8 bases matching TRBD1. The V and J ends lost 2 bases and 4 bases, in that order; junction bases with no gene match: 6. This CDR3 is 15 amino acids long. Germline CDR1 reads LNHDA; CDR2 reads SQIVND (reference sequence).

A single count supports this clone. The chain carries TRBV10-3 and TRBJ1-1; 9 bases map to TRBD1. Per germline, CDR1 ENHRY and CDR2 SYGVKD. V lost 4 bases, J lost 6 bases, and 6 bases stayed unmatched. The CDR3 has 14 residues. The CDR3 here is CAISGQGGVPEAFF. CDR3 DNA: TGTGCCATCAGTGGACAGGGGGGGGTCCCTGAAGCTTTCTTT.

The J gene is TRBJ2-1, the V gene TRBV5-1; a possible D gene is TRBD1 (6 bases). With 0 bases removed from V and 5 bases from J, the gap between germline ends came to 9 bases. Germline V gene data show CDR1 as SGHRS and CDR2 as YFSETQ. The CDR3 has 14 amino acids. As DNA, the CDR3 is TGCGCCAGCAGCTTGGCAGGGGCCAACAATGAGCAGTTCTTC. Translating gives CASSLAGANNEQFF. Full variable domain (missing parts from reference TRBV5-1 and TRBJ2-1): KAGVTQTPRYLIKTRGQQVTLSCSPISGHRSVSWYQQTPGQGLQFLFEYFSETQRNKGNFPGRFSGRQFSNSRSEMNVSTLELGDSALYLCASSLAGANNEQFFGPGTRLTVL.

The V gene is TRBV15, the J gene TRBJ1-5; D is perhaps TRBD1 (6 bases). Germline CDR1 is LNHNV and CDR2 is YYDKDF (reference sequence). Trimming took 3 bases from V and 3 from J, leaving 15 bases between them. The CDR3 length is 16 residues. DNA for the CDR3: TGTGCCACCAGCAGGGGGGGGGCGGGCGACAATCAGCCCCAGCATTTT. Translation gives CATSRGGAGDNQPQHF.

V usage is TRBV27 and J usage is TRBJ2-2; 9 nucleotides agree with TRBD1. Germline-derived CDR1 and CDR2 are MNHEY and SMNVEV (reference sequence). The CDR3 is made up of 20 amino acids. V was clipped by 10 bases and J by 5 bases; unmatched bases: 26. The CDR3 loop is CANPTRGQGRGPNRTGELFF. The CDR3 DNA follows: TGTGCCAATCCAACAAGAGGACAGGGGAGGGGACCTAATCGGACCGGGGAGCTGTTTTTT.

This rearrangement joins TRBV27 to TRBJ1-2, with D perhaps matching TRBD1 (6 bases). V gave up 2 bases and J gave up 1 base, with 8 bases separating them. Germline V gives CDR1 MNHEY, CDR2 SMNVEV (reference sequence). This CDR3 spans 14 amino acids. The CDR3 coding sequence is TGTGCCAGCAGTTTAACAGGGATTAACTATGGCTACACCTTC. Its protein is CASSLTGINYGYTF.

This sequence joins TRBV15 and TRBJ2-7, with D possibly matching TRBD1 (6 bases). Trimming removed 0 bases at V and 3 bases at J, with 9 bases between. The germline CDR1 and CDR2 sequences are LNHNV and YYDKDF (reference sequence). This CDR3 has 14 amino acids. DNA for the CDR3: TGTGCCACCAGCAGAGACGGACAGATCTACGAGCAGTACTTC. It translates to CATSRDGQIYEQYF.

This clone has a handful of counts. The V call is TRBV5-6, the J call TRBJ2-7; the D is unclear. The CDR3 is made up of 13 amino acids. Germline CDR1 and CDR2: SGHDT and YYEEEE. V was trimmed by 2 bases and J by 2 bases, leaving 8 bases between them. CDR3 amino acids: CASSLRLAYEQYF. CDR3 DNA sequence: TGTGCCAGCAGCTTACGTTTAGCCTACGAGCAGTACTTC.

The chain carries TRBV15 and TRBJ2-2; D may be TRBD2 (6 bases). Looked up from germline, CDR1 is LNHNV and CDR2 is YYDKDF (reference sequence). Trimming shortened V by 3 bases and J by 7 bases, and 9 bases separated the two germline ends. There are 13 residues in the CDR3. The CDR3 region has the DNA TGTGCCACCAGCAGGGCGGGATTCGGGGAGCTGTTTTTT. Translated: CATSRAGFGELFF.

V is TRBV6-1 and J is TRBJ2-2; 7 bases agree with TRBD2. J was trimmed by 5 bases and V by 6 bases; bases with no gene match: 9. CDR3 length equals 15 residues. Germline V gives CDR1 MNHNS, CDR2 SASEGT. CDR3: CASREIAGGTGELFF. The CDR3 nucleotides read TGTGCCAGCAGGGAGATAGCGGGTGGAACCGGGGAGCTGTTTTTT.

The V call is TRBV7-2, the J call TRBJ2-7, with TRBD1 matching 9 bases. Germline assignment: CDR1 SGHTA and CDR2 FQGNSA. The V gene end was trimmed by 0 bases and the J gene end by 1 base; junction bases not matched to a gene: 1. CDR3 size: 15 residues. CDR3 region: CASSLAGTGSYEQYF. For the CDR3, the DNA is TGTGCCAGCAGCTTAGCCGGGACAGGGTCCTACGAGCAGTACTTC.